The 3 T cell receptor beta chains in this list originate from one sample, sequenced in a study of CD8 T cells in Susac syndrome. About 0.5 to 1 ug RNA was reverse transcribed with random hexamers. A single record per CDR3 protein comes from TCRdb applying MiXCR to the immunoSEQ multiplex PCR reads. The table records approximately 300,000 distinct CDR3 sequences, around 89% of them present only once. The sequencing sample was made of CD8+ T cells from PBMCs. These receptors were taken from a human donor with multiple sclerosis.

This chain connects TRBV29-1 to TRBJ2-7; D is uncertain. The CDR3 runs 12 residues. V was cut by 4 bases and J by 2 bases, with 9 bases left in between. Looked up from germline, CDR1 is SQVTM and CDR2 is ANQGSEA. The DNA for the CDR3 is TGCAGCGTTGCCTCAGGACCCTACGAGCAGTACTTC. It is translated as CSVASGPYEQYF.

The chain is built from TRBV12-3 or TRBV12-4 and TRBJ1-1, with TRBD1 matching 8 bases. The CDR3 is made up of 16 amino acids. V lost 6 bases to trimming and J lost 0 bases; unmatched junction nucleotides: 9. The CDR3 nucleotides are TGTGCCAGCAGCCGGGGACAGGTCTTCGTGAACACTGAAGCTTTCTTT. Amino acids: CASSRGQVFVNTEAFF.

The V call is TRBV4-2, the J call TRBJ2-7; weak D call: TRBD1 (6 bases). Germline values: CDR1 LGHNA, CDR2 YNFKEQ. Trimming stripped 0 bases from V and 1 base from J, with 10 bases between. There are 15 residues in the CDR3. The CDR3 region has the DNA TGTGCCAGCAGCCAAGAACGGACAGAGTCCTACGAGCAGTACTTC. Amino acids: CASSQERTESYEQYF.